The 2 T cell receptor beta chains given below trace back to one sample, sequenced in a study of shared clonotypes between healthy human individuals. Profiled with immunoSEQ multiplex PCR; TCRdb holds only in-frame clones, not every one. This sample yields about 2.4 million clones, of which roughly 93% are seen a single time; 0.36% belongs to the top ten. The specimen was naive CD4+ T cells from PBMCs. The subset denotes: CD45RA+ positively selected. The receptors shown here come from a man between 18 and 29 years old in good health. Some clones in this sample may be carry-over from other donors' samples.

The chain is built from TRBV28 and TRBJ2-2; 7 bases line up with TRBD2. CDR1 and CDR2 (germline): MDHEN, SYDVKM. Germline trimming cut 6 bases from V and 5 bases from J; bases unmatched to any gene: 18. The CDR3 sequence is 18 residues long. CDR3 bases: TGTGCCAGCAGGAACATTGATAGGGGACTACAAGTTACCGGGGAGCTGTTTTTT. Its protein product is CASRNIDRGLQVTGELFF.

The chain couples TRBV14 to TRBJ2-1; D is ambiguous. Trimming left V 1 base short and J 1 base short, with 8 bases between. CDR3 length: 15 amino acids. Germline lookup yields CDR1 SGHDN and CDR2 FVKESK. The CDR3 here is CASSQGPTSYNEQFF. In DNA form, the CDR3 reads TGTGCCAGCAGCCAAGGTCCCACATCCTACAATGAGCAGTTCTTC.